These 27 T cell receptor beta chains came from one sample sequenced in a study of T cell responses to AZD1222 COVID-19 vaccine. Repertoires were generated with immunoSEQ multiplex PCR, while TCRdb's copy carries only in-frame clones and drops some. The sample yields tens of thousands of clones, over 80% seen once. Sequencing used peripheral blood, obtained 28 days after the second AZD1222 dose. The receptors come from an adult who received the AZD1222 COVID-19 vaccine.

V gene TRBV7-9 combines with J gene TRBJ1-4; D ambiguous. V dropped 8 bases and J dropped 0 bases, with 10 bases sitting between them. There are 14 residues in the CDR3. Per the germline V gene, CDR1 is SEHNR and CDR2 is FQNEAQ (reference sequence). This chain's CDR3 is CASLRTSTNEKLFF. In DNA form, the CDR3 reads TGTGCCAGCCTGCGGACCTCAACTAATGAAAAACTGTTTTTT.

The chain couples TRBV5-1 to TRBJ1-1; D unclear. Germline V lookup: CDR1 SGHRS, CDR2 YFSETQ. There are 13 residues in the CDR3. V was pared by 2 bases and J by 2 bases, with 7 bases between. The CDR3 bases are TGCGCCAGCAGCTTTGCGGTTAACACTGAAGCTTTCTTT. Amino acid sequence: CASSFAVNTEAFF.

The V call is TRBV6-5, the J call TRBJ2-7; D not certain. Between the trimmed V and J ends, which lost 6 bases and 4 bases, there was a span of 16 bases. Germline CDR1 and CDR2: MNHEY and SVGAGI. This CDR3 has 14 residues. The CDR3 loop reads CASSRAVSRYEQYF. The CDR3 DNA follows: TGTGCCAGCAGCCGGGCCGTATCGAGGTACGAGCAGTACTTC.

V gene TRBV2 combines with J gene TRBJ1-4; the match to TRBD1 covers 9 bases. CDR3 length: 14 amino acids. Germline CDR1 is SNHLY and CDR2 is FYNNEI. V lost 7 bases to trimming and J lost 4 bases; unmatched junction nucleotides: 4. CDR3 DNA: TGTGCCAGCAAAAGGGACAGGGATAATGAAAAACTGTTTTTT. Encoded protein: CASKRDRDNEKLFF.

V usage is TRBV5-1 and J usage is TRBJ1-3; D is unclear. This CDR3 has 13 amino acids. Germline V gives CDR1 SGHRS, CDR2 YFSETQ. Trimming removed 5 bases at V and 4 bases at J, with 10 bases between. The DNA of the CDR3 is TGCGCCAGCAGAGACCTCAGGGGAAACACCATATATTTT. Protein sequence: CASRDLRGNTIYF.

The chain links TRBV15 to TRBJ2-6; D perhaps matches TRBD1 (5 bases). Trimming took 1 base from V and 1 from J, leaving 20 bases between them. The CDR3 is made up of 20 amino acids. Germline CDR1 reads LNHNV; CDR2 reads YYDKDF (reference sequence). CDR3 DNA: TGTGCCACCAGCAGAGCCCCTTTACTCTCCAGGGTATCTGGGGCCAACGTCCTGACTTTC. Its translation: CATSRAPLLSRVSGANVLTF.

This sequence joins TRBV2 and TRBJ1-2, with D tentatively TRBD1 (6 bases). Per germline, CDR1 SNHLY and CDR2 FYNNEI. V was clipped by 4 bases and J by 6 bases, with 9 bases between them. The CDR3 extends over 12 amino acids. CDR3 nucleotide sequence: TGTGCCAGCAGTGCCAGGGGCAATGGCTACACCTTC. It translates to CASSARGNGYTF.

CDR3 sequence reads: CASTIDRSTYNEQFF. The CDR3 DNA reads TGTGCCAGTACTATCGACCGATCCACCTACAATGAGCAGTTCTTC. The gene calls are TRBV19 and TRBJ2-1; D gene uncertain. Trimming left V 7 bases short and J 2 bases short, with 15 bases between. Per the germline V gene, CDR1 is LNHDA and CDR2 is SQIVND (reference sequence). The CDR3 has 15 residues. Together with reference TRBV19 and TRBJ2-1, the CDR3 gives the full variable domain: DGGITQSPKYLFRKEGQNVTLSCEQNLNHDAMYWYRQDPGQGLRLIYYSQIVNDFQKGDIAEGYSVSREKKESFPLTVTSAQKNPTAFYLCASTIDRSTYNEQFFGPGTRLTVL.

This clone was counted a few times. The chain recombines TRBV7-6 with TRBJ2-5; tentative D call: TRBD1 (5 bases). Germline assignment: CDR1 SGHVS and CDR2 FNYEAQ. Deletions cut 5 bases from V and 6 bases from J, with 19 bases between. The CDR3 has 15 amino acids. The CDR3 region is CASSPQHAGLKTQYF. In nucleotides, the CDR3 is TGTGCCAGCAGCCCACAACATGCAGGGTTAAAGACCCAGTACTTC.

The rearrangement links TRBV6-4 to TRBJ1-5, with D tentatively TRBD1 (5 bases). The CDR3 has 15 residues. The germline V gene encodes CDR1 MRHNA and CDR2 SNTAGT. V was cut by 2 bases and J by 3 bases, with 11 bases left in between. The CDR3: CASSDTGRINQPQHF. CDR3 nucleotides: TGTGCCAGCAGTGACACGGGACGCATCAATCAGCCCCAGCATTTT.

In nucleotides, the CDR3 is TGTGCCAGCAGCGACCGAACAGCCCAGTACTTC. Protein sequence: CASSDRTAQYF. This chain connects TRBV9 to TRBJ2-4; D remains ambiguous. This CDR3 has 11 amino acids. CDR1 and CDR2 (germline): SGDLS, YYNGEE. V lost 3 bases to trimming and J lost 13 bases, with 11 bases between them.

The CDR3 nucleotides are TGTGCCAGCAGCTTGTGGGGACAGCACAATCAGCCCCAGCATTTT. It translates to CASSLWGQHNQPQHF. The chain uses TRBV5-5 and TRBJ1-5; TRBD1 agrees at 7 bases. In germline, CDR1 is SGHKS, CDR2 YYEKEE (reference sequence). The CDR3 contains 15 residues. The junction had 4 bases not matched to a gene; V was cut back by 1 base and J by 3 bases.

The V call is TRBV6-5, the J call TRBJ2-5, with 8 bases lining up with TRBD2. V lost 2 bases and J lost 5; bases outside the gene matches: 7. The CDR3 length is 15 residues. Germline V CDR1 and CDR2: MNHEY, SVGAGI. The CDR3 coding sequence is TGTGCCAGCAGTTACCGGGACGGGAGGGCGGAGACCCAGTACTTC. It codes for CASSYRDGRAETQYF.

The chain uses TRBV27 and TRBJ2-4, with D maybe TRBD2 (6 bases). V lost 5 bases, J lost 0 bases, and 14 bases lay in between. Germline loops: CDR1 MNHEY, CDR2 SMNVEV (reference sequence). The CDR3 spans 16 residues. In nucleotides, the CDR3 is TGTGCCAGCAGTCGGCTGGGGGGACTAGCCAAAAACATTCAGTACTTC. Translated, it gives CASSRLGGLAKNIQYF.

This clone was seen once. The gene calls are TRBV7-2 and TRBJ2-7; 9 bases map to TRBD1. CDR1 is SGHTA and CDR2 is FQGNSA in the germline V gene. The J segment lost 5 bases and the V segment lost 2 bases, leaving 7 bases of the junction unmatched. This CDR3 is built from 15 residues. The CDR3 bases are TGTGCCAGCAGCTTATATCAACAGGGGGCGAACGAGCAGTACTTC. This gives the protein CASSLYQQGANEQYF. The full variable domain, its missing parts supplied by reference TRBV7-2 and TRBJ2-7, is GAGVSQSPSNKVTEKGKDVELRCDPISGHTALYWYRQSLGQGLEFLIYFQGNSAPDKSGLPSDRFSAERTGGSVSTLTIQRTQQEDSAVYLCASSLYQQGANEQYFGPGTRLTVT.

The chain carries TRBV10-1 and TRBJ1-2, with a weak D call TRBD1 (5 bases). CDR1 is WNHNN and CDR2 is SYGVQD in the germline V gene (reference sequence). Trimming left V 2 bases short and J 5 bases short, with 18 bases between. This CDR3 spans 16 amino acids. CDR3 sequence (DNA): TGCGCCAGCAGTGAGCCTTTCGGGACTCTTAATTATGGCTACACCTTC. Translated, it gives CASSEPFGTLNYGYTF.

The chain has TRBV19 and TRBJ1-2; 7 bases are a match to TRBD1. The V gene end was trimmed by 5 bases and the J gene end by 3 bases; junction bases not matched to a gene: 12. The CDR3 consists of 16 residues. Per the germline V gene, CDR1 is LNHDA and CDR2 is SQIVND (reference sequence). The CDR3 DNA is TGTGCCAGTAGTCCTAGAGGGGACAGTGTTGACTATGGCTACACCTTC. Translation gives CASSPRGDSVDYGYTF.

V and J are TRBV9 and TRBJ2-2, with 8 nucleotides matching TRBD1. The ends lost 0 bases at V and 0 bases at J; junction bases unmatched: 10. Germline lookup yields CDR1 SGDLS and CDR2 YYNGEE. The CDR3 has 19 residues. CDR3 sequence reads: CASSVASGQGSANTGELFF. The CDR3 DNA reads TGTGCCAGCAGCGTAGCCAGTGGACAGGGAAGCGCGAACACCGGGGAGCTGTTTTTT.

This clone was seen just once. The CDR3 spells CASSALAGIYNEQFF. The CDR3 bases are TGTGCCAGTAGCGCCCTAGCGGGGATTTACAATGAGCAGTTCTTC. J is TRBJ2-1 and V is TRBV19; TRBD2 aligns across 9 bases. The CDR3 extends over 15 amino acids. In germline, CDR1 is LNHDA, CDR2 SQIVND (reference sequence). V was clipped by 6 bases and J by 4 bases; unmatched bases: 7.

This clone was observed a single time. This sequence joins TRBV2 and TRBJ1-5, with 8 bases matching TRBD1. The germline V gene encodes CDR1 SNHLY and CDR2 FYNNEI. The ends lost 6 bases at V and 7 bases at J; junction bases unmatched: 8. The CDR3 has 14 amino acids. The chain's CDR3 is CASSGQGRVQPQHF. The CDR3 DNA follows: TGTGCCAGCAGCGGACAGGGTCGGGTGCAGCCCCAGCATTTT.

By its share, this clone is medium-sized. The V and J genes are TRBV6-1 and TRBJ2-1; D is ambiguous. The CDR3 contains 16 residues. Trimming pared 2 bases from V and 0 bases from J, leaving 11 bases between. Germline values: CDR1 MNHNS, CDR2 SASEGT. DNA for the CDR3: TGTGCCAGCAGTGAATGGGCAGCCAGCTCCTACAATGAGCAGTTCTTC. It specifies CASSEWAASSYNEQFF.

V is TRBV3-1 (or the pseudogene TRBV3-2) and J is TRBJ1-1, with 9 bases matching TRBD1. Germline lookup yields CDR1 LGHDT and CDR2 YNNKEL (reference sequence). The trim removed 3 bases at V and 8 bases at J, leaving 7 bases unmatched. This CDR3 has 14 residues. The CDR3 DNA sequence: TGTGCCAGCAGCCAGCGGACAGGGGCGGGAGAAGCTTTCTTT. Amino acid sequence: CASSQRTGAGEAFF.

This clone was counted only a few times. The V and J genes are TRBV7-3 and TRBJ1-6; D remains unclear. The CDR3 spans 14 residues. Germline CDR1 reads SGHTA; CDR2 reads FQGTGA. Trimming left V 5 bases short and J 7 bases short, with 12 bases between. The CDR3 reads CASSPSGGNSPLHF. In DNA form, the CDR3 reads TGTGCCAGCAGCCCCTCGGGTGGGAATTCACCCCTCCACTTT.

Here the CDR3 DNA reads TGTGCCAGCAGCACCCGACAGGGTGCTGAAGCTTTCTTT. This gives the protein CASSTRQGAEAFF. The chain has TRBV7-8 and TRBJ1-1; the match to TRBD1 covers 7 bases. V was pared by 5 bases and J by 6 bases, with 6 bases of the junction left unmatched. The CDR3 consists of 13 residues. Germline values: CDR1 SGHVS, CDR2 FQNEAQ.

The CDR3 bases are TGCGCCAGCAGCTCAGGGGGGGACAGGCGACAAGAGACCCAGTACTTC. Translating it yields CASSSGGDRRQETQYF. The rearrangement uses TRBV5-1 and TRBJ2-5; tentative D call: TRBD1 (8 bases). V lost 3 bases, J lost 2 bases, and 17 bases lay in between. The CDR3 runs to 16 residues. Per the germline V gene, CDR1 is SGHRS and CDR2 is YFSETQ.

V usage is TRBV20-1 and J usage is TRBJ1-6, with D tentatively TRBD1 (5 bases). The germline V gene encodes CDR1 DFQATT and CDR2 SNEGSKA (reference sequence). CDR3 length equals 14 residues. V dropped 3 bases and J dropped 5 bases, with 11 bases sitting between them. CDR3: CSASRTSNNSPLHF. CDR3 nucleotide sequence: TGCAGTGCTAGTAGGACATCCAATAATTCACCCCTCCACTTT.

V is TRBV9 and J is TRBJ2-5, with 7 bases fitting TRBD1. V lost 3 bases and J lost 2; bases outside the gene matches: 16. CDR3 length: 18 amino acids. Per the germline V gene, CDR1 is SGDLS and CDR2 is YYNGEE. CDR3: CASSAGQAFSRRQETQYF. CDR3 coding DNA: TGTGCCAGCAGCGCTGGACAGGCCTTCTCTCGGAGGCAAGAGACCCAGTACTTC.